This T cell receptor beta chain was sequenced in a study of radiation and T cells in renal cell carcinoma. Across the study: Nephrectomy followed 15 Gy stereotactic body radiation by 4 weeks. Notes on the study in general: Baseline intratumoral clonotype presence is unknown without pretreatment biopsies.

As concerns this clone: Its antigen is not known.

Sequencing was performed with immunoSEQ multiplex PCR; in TCRdb, only in-frame clones are kept and a portion is missing. The sample has about 150,000 clones, roughly 86% seen once. Germline V gene lookup returns CDR1 SGHTA and CDR2 FQGNSA. The CDR3 runs to 14 residues. V was shortened by 5 bases and J by 2 bases, with 10 bases between the two germline ends. Indicated time point: blood 2 weeks post-SBRT. Specified treatment: 15 Gy SBRT to primary tumor, nephrectomy 4 weeks later. Radiation-treated patients gave blood at baseline, week 2 and week 4. The tumor was a clear cell renal cell carcinoma. The chain uses TRBV7-2 and TRBJ2-1; TRBD1 or TRBD2 may be the D gene (6 bases each). The sequenced sample was blood, obtained from a patient whose treatment included radiotherapy and nephrectomy. This receptor was obtained from a woman between 45 and 65 years old with renal cell carcinoma. As DNA, the CDR3 is TGTGCCAGCAGCCGACGGGGGCCCTACAATGAGCAGTTCTTC. This translates into CASSRRGPYNEQFF.